This entry describes one T cell receptor (beta chain). Its antigen is still unknown. Time point in this sample: patch test 1, 2 weeks after DPC sensitization. The treatment was: therapeutic diphenylcyclopropenone sensitization with weekly scalp DPC. Researchers extracted total RNA from unfractionated whole blood. People who gave samples had alopecia, were 18 to 70 years old, and were suitable for DPC. Germline V gene sequence: CDR1 GTSNPN, CDR2 SVGIG (reference sequence). This CDR3 spans 15 amino acids. The germline V and J ends were trimmed by 1 base and 0 bases, with 10 bases remaining between them. These data originate in a study of human T cells and chemical hapten exposure. Overall study findings and caveats: TCRs whose frequency exceeded 1 in 1000 remained the same following DPC sensitization.

Using its own MiXCR run on the RACE reads, TCRdb lists one record per CDR3 protein. In the table there are about 34,000 distinct CDR3 sequences, more than 6% of which are singletons. This clonotype originated in a woman aged 25 to 39 with alopecia areata. Some clones in this sample may be carry-over from other donors' samples. Sequencing used whole blood, obtained in connection with sensitization to the hapten diphenylcyclopropenone (DPC). The chain employs TRBV30 and TRBJ1-3; no clear D. The CDR3 DNA follows: TGTGCCTGGAGTGGAAGGGATCTCTCTGGAAACACCATATATTTT. This gives the protein CAWSGRDLSGNTIYF.